The 25 T cell receptor beta chains listed next were all sequenced from one sample in a study of glioma-infiltrating T cells. The iRepertoire nested amplicon-rescue multiplex PCR amplified TCR alpha and beta CDR3s from RNA. Each CDR3 protein is one row after TCRdb ran MiXCR on the multiplex PCR reads. In the table there are roughly 40,000 distinct CDR3 sequences, under 25% of which are singletons. The sequencing input was glioma tissue, nonneoplastic brain tissue, or PBMCs (not recorded which). These receptors were obtained from a human donor with low-grade glioma or glioblastoma, undergoing nonglioma brain surgery, or in good health (not recorded which).

As DNA, the CDR3 is TGTGCCAGCAGTCCCAGGGGGCATAACTACACCTTC. Protein: CASSPRGHNYTF. The chain links TRBV28 to TRBJ1-2, with 8 bases matching TRBD1. The CDR3 consists of 12 residues. Germline CDR1 reads MDHEN; CDR2 reads SYDVKM. Germline trimming cut 5 bases from V and 10 bases from J; bases unmatched to any gene: 6.

This clonotype was seen at least ten times. The J gene is TRBJ2-3, the V gene TRBV7-9, with 12 positions matching TRBD2. Losses at the gene ends were 5 bases for V and 3 bases for J; bases not matched to a gene: 6. There are 16 residues in the CDR3. In germline, CDR1 is SEHNR, CDR2 FQNEAQ (reference sequence). The CDR3 DNA sequence: TGTGCCAGCAGCCACCGGACTAGCGGGATTACAGATACGCAGTATTTT. It translates to CASSHRTSGITDTQYF.

This clonotype was counted many times. The V and J genes are TRBV2 and TRBJ2-3, with a weak D call TRBD1 (5 bases). Germline V gene lookup returns CDR1 SNHLY and CDR2 FYNNEI. V was pared by 1 base and J by 0 bases, with 11 bases between. CDR3 size: 16 residues. The CDR3 coding sequence is TGTGCCAGCAGTGAAGAGGGGCGGTCTAGCACAGATACGCAGTATTTT. Encoded protein: CASSEEGRSSTDTQYF.

In the case of this clonotype: A much bigger clone sits one base away, suggesting this may be a read error. This rearrangement joins TRBV7-2 to TRBJ2-1; the match to TRBD2 covers 8 bases. The CDR3 extends over 15 amino acids. Germline CDR1 SGHTA, CDR2 FQGNSA. V dropped 2 bases and J dropped 4; count of bases not matched to a gene: 4. CDR3 nucleotides: TGTGCCAGCAGCTTATCGCGGGGGGTATACAATGAGCAGTTCTTC. Translating it yields CASSLSRGVYNEQFF.

At least ten counts were recorded for this clonotype. The rearrangement joins TRBV28 to TRBJ2-7; D not certain. Per the germline V gene, CDR1 is MDHEN and CDR2 is SYDVKM. Trimming removed 3 bases from V and 3 bases from J, with 15 bases in between. The length of the CDR3 is 15 residues. CDR3 in amino acids: CASSFPLDLNYEQYF. CDR3 coding DNA: TGTGCCAGCAGTTTCCCCCTCGATCTTAACTACGAGCAGTACTTC.

This clonotype showed up many times. The rearrangement joins TRBV20-1 to TRBJ2-7, with 7 bases lining up with TRBD1. V shed 0 bases, J shed 0 bases, and the junction held 5 bases outside the gene matches. The germline gives CDR1 DFQATT, CDR2 SNEGSKA (reference sequence). The CDR3 extends over 15 amino acids. The CDR3 is CSARDSDRSSYEQYF. The CDR3 DNA follows: TGCAGTGCTAGAGACTCGGACAGGAGCTCCTACGAGCAGTACTTC.

This clonotype has ten or more counts. The chain carries TRBV19 and TRBJ1-2; unclear D gene. V lost 5 bases to trimming and J lost 3 bases, with 13 bases between them. Per the germline V gene, CDR1 is LNHDA and CDR2 is SQIVND (reference sequence). This CDR3 contains 14 residues. The CDR3 here is CASSATVGDYGYTF. The CDR3, as DNA: TGTGCCAGTAGTGCCACGGTTGGAGACTATGGCTACACCTTC.

For this clonotype: No conserved phenylalanine or tryptophan is present at the end of the CDR3, so a read error is the likely explanation. The chain couples TRBV7-2 to TRBJ1-2; 12 bases fit TRBD1. J was trimmed by 3 bases and V by 7 bases; bases with no gene match: 9. The CDR3 covers 16 residues. CDR1 and CDR2 (germline): SGHTA, FQGNSA. CDR3 DNA sequence: TGTGCCAGCATCCTGGGACAGGGGGCCGGCGACTATGGCTACACCCTC. This gives the protein CASILGQGAGDYGYTL.

This clonotype was recorded at least ten times. The chain combines TRBV7-2 with TRBJ1-2; unclear D gene. The CDR3 loop spans 13 amino acids. Trimming stripped 1 base from V and 4 bases from J, with 7 bases between. Germline V lookup: CDR1 SGHTA, CDR2 FQGNSA. Here the CDR3 reads CASSLDLIYGYTF. The CDR3 region has the DNA TGTGCCAGCAGCTTAGATTTAATCTATGGCTACACCTTC.

This clonotype was recorded at least ten times. V usage is TRBV3-1 and J usage is TRBJ1-2, with a tentative D call TRBD1 (6 bases). The V and J ends lost 0 bases and 4 bases respectively, with 12 bases between them. CDR3 size: 15 residues. The germline V gene encodes CDR1 LGHDT and CDR2 YNNKEL (reference sequence). The CDR3 nucleotides are TGTGCCAGCAGCCAAGACCTACAGGGCGGCTATGGCTACACCTTC. This translates into CASSQDLQGGYGYTF.

V is TRBV9 and J is TRBJ1-1; no clear D gene. Germline V gives CDR1 SGDLS, CDR2 YYNGEE. This CDR3 comprises 13 residues. V gave up 4 bases and J gave up 3 bases, with 10 bases separating them. The CDR3 spells CASSTGGDTEAFF. CDR3 nucleotides: TGTGCCAGCAGCACCGGAGGTGACACTGAAGCTTTCTTT.

This clonotype has at least ten counts. V usage is TRBV11-2 and J usage is TRBJ2-3; 10 nucleotides match TRBD1. Unmatched junction bases numbered 7, after V lost 5 bases and J lost 5 bases. Germline V gene lookup returns CDR1 SGHAT and CDR2 FQNNGV. The CDR3 covers 15 residues. The CDR3 DNA sequence: TGTGCCAGCAGCCCCCAGACAGGGGGCAGAGATACGCAGTATTTT. Translating it yields CASSPQTGGRDTQYF.

The table lists this clonotype with many counts. V and J are TRBV24-1 and TRBJ1-2; no firm D call. Trimming shortened V by 2 bases and J by 4 bases, and 10 bases separated the two germline ends. Germline V gene lookup returns CDR1 KGHDR and CDR2 SFDVKD. This CDR3 contains 14 residues. The CDR3 DNA sequence: TGTGCCACCAGTGATTCAGCAAGGGCCTATGGCTACACCTTC. Translated, it gives CATSDSARAYGYTF.

This clonotype has ten or more counts. The genes are TRBV20-1 and TRBJ2-7, with 7 nucleotides matching TRBD2. Germline lookup yields CDR1 DFQATT and CDR2 SNEGSKA (reference sequence). The CDR3 sequence is 13 residues long. Trimming at V came to 6 bases and at J to 2 bases, leaving 7 bases not matched to a gene. The CDR3 spells CSAPGTITYEQYF. The CDR3 DNA reads TGCAGTGCGCCCGGGACTATCACCTACGAGCAGTACTTC.

This clonotype has just a few counts. With a much larger clone just one base away, this may be a read error. The conserved final phenylalanine or tryptophan is absent from the CDR3, which likely points to a read error. The gene calls are TRBV6-1 and TRBJ2-1; 7 positions match TRBD1. The germline V gene has CDR1 MNHNS and CDR2 SASEGT. V shed 6 bases, J shed 4 bases, and the junction held 6 bases outside the gene matches. The CDR3 is 14 residues long. The DNA for the CDR3 is TGTGCCAGCAGATCGACAGGGCAGTACAATGAGCAGTTCCTC. Protein: CASRSTGQYNEQFL.

This clonotype was observed many times. The chain links TRBV6-1 to TRBJ1-5; no clear D. The germline CDR1 and CDR2 sequences are MNHNS and SASEGT. Trimming removed 3 bases from V and 6 bases from J, with 12 bases in between. This CDR3 has 14 amino acids. Here the CDR3 DNA reads TGTGCCAGCAGTGATTCAAGCTTCCGTCAGCCCCAGCATTTT. Translating gives CASSDSSFRQPQHF.

This clonotype was detected ten times or more. V and J are TRBV19 and TRBJ1-6, with D uncertain. The V and J ends lost 5 bases and 7 bases respectively, with 12 bases between them. Germline CDR1 and CDR2: LNHDA and SQIVND (reference sequence). The CDR3 totals 14 residues. The CDR3 region is CASSPTASNSPLHF. The DNA for the CDR3 is TGTGCCAGTAGTCCGACGGCTTCCAATTCACCCCTCCACTTT.

A remark on this clonotype: A clone one base away is much larger, so this may be a read error. The chain combines TRBV4-1 with TRBJ1-2, with D unresolved. The CDR3 is made up of 16 amino acids. CDR1 is MGHRA, CDR2 YSYEKL, per germline. The CDR3 bases are TGCGCCAGCGGCCAAGATCTACGAGCCCTACTCGGGGGCTACACCTTC. Translation gives CASGQDLRALLGGYTF.

This clonotype was picked up many times. This chain uses TRBV6-6 with TRBJ1-4, with D maybe TRBD1 (6 bases). Germline V gene data show CDR1 as MNHNY and CDR2 as SVGAGI (reference sequence). The CDR3 has 16 amino acids. The V gene lost 2 bases and the J gene lost 0 bases, with 10 bases spanning the gap. CDR3 DNA: TGTGCCAGCAGTTACGCACGGACAGCAACTAATGAAAAACTGTTTTTT. This encodes CASSYARTATNEKLFF.

Turning to this clonotype: A read error is likely, as this CDR3 ends without the conserved phenylalanine or tryptophan. The CDR3 DNA is TGTGCCAGTAGGGGGACAGGGGATCCAGCTTTCTCT. This sequence encodes CASRGTGDPAFS. The chain uses TRBV19 and TRBJ1-1, with 10 bases lining up with TRBD1. Losses at the gene ends were 6 bases for V and 10 bases for J; bases not matched to a gene: 5. The length of the CDR3 is 12 residues. Germline V gives CDR1 LNHDA, CDR2 SQIVND (reference sequence).

This clonotype appeared many times. The chain links TRBV20-1 to TRBJ2-1, with D tentatively TRBD1 (5 bases). The germline CDR1 and CDR2 sequences are DFQATT and SNEGSKA (reference sequence). The CDR3 covers 15 residues. Between the trimmed V and J ends, which lost 4 bases and 0 bases, there was a span of 13 bases. CDR3 in amino acids: CSATLGPSSYNEQFF. The DNA of the CDR3 is TGCAGTGCTACCCTGGGGCCGAGCTCCTACAATGAGCAGTTCTTC.

This clonotype was counted many times. This chain connects TRBV20-1 to TRBJ1-1; 9 bases are shared with TRBD1. With 4 bases clipped from V and 7 bases from J, the junction kept 10 bases outside the gene matches. This CDR3 has 14 residues. Germline lookup yields CDR1 DFQATT and CDR2 SNEGSKA (reference sequence). CDR3 nucleotide sequence: TGCAGTGCTACTCCGGGACAGGGATTCGGTGAAGCTTTCTTT. It encodes CSATPGQGFGEAFF.

This clonotype was recorded at least ten times. The V and J genes are TRBV7-3 and TRBJ2-1; D tentatively reads TRBD1 or TRBD2 (6 bases each). Looked up from germline, CDR1 is SGHTA and CDR2 is FQGTGA. The CDR3 is 13 amino acids. Trimming took 5 bases from V and 9 from J, leaving 14 bases between them. The CDR3 region has the DNA TGTGCCAGCAGCCCAACCGGGGGCGGTGAGCAGTTCTTC. The encoded protein is CASSPTGGGEQFF.

J is TRBJ1-6 and V is TRBV29-1, with D unclear. CDR1 and CDR2 from the germline V gene are SQVTM and ANQGSEA. The CDR3 length is 13 residues. The germline V and J ends were trimmed by 0 bases and 7 bases, with 7 bases remaining between them. The CDR3 coding sequence is TGCAGCGTTGAAGATAACAAAAATTCACCCCTCCACTTT. It translates to CSVEDNKNSPLHF.

The table lists this clonotype with many counts. This rearrangement joins TRBV19 to TRBJ1-5, with D hard to call. Between the trimmed V and J ends, which lost 5 bases and 5 bases, there was a span of 10 bases. CDR3 length equals 13 residues. The V gene's germline CDR1 is LNHDA and CDR2 SQIVND (reference sequence). CDR3 loop: CASSERGDQPQHF. The CDR3 bases are TGTGCCAGTAGTGAGCGGGGAGATCAGCCCCAGCATTTT.